The 3 T cell receptor beta chains in this list originate from one sample, sequenced in a study of blood T cell repertoires in COVID-19. Here immunoSEQ multiplex PCR was the method, and the copy in TCRdb shows in-frame clones only, minus some. The sample consists of around 220,000 clones, roughly 89% of them appearing once. The sequenced material came from PBMCs or T cells enriched from blood (not recorded which). The receptor source for this set is a woman in her thirties or forties who had recovered from COVID-19.

The J gene is TRBJ1-4, the V gene TRBV18, with D perhaps matching TRBD1 (6 bases). This CDR3 is built from 14 residues. The V and J ends lost 3 bases and 5 bases respectively, with 10 bases between them. Germline CDR1 is KGHSH and CDR2 is LQKENI. CDR3 sequence (DNA): TGTGCCAGCTCACCGGACAGCGCGAATGAAAAACTGTTTTTT. Encoded protein: CASSPDSANEKLFF. The whole variable domain, remainder taken from reference TRBV18 and TRBJ1-4, is NAGVMQNPRHLVRRRGQEARLRCSPMKGHSHVYWYRQLPEEGLKFMVYLQKENIIDESGMPKERFSAEFPKEGPSILRIQQVVRGDSAAYFCASSPDSANEKLFFGSGTQLSVL.

J is TRBJ2-7 and V is TRBV21-1; the D call in the table, TRBD1, was not verified against the DNA. TRBV21-1 is a listed pseudogene. This CDR3 has 18 amino acids. The CDR3 protein is CASSKKGGLTGGSYEQYF. The CDR3, as DNA: TGTGCCAGCAGCAAAAAAGGAGGGTTGACAGGGGGATCCTACGAGCAGTACTTC.

The chain uses TRBV7-2 and TRBJ1-1; no clear D. Trimming left V 1 base short and J 1 base short, with 10 bases between. Germline V gives CDR1 SGHTA, CDR2 FQGNSA. There are 15 residues in the CDR3. CDR3 DNA sequence: TGTGCCAGCAGCTTAGGGAGGACGGGGAACACTGAAGCTTTCTTT. This translates into CASSLGRTGNTEAFF.